The present TCR beta chain was sequenced within a study of blood T cell repertoires in COVID-19. Study-level background: COVID-19 samples collected from the United States, Italy and Spain covered acute and convalescent phases. Nucleic acid was either cDNA or gDNA, and it came from T cells, B-cell-depleted T cells, or PBMCs.

This clone was seen many times. The data were produced by immunoSEQ multiplex PCR, yet TCRdb's version contains in-frame clones alone and is incomplete. The sample includes 120,000 or so clones, about 83% of them seen just once. V gave up 3 bases and J gave up 5 bases; unmatched junction bases: 15. Germline V gene lookup returns CDR1 GTSNPN and CDR2 SVGIG (reference sequence). CDR3 length equals 20 residues. This TCR derives from a man aged 55 to 70 with acute or convalescent COVID-19. Sequences were obtained from peripheral blood. V and J are TRBV30 and TRBJ2-2; 16 bases map to TRBD2. The CDR3 here is CAWRPPLTGTSGRGTGELFF. DNA for the CDR3: TGTGCCTGGAGACCACCTCTTACCGGGACTAGCGGGAGGGGGACCGGGGAGCTGTTTTTT.